One sample yielded the 15 T cell receptor beta chains listed below, sequenced in a study of blood T cells in healthy people across ages. Alongside a J-beta primer mix, a sample-barcoded 5' primer served in a second PCR lasting about 6 to 12 cycles. TCRdb used MiXCR to reprocess the 5' RACE reads, holding one entry per CDR3 protein. The sample lists roughly 790,000 distinct CDR3 sequences; 43% were seen once. The sample was blood. All receptors derive from a woman aged 55 to 70 in good health.

CDR3 protein: CASSKGQVLTYEQYF. CDR3 in DNA: TGTGCCAGCAGTAAGGGACAGGTCCTAACCTACGAGCAGTACTTC. The chain carries TRBV6-5 and TRBJ2-7, with 8 bases fitting TRBD1. J was trimmed by 2 bases and V by 5 bases; bases with no gene match: 8. The CDR3 length is 15 residues. Germline CDR1 is MNHEY and CDR2 is SVGAGI.

This clonotype turned up a few times. The chain employs TRBV7-2 and TRBJ2-5, with D perhaps TRBD2 (6 bases). Germline loops: CDR1 SGHTA, CDR2 FQGNSA. V was cut by 5 bases and J by 4 bases, with 23 bases left in between. This CDR3 is built from 17 residues. The CDR3 protein is CASSPTTGTEVGETQYF. The CDR3 nucleotides are TGTGCCAGCAGCCCGACGACCGGGACTGAAGTAGGAGAGACCCAGTACTTC. The whole variable domain, remainder taken from reference TRBV7-2 and TRBJ2-5, is GAGVSQSPSNKVTEKGKDVELRCDPISGHTALYWYRQSLGQGLEFLIYFQGNSAPDKSGLPSDRFSAERTGGSVSTLTIQRTQQEDSAVYLCASSPTTGTEVGETQYFGPGTRLLVL.

The chain combines TRBV7-9 with TRBJ1-4; 8 bases agree with TRBD1. Germline lookup yields CDR1 SEHNR and CDR2 FQNEAQ (reference sequence). CDR3 length: 16 amino acids. The trim removed 2 bases at V and 8 bases at J, leaving 10 bases unmatched. CDR3 DNA sequence: TGTGCCAGCAGCTTATATCCACCAGGGGGCGAAGAAAAACTGTTTTTT. Amino acids: CASSLYPPGGEEKLFF.

The gene calls are TRBV20-1 and TRBJ2-7; D is uncertain. This CDR3 region has 11 residues. V dropped 0 bases and J dropped 12 bases, with 12 bases sitting between them. Germline V gene data show CDR1 as DFQATT and CDR2 as SNEGSKA (reference sequence). CDR3 region: CSARDVETPYF. DNA for the CDR3: TGCAGTGCTAGAGATGTGGAGACCCCGTACTTC.

The chain has TRBV6-2 or TRBV6-3 and TRBJ2-5; D remains ambiguous. The DNA end favors TRBJ2-7, so the J call may be wrong. The CDR3 contains 15 residues. The germline V gene encodes CDR1 MNHEY and CDR2 SVGEGT. DNA of the CDR3: TGTGCCAGCAGTTACTCCCTTACGACGGTCTACGAGCAGTACTTC. Translated, it gives CASSYSLTTVYEQYF.

This clonotype was recorded a few times. The J gene is TRBJ2-1, the V gene TRBV7-2; D gene ambiguous. Trimming removed 3 bases at V and 10 bases at J, with 10 bases between. Germline V gene data show CDR1 as SGHTA and CDR2 as FQGNSA. The CDR3 spans 12 residues. DNA of the CDR3: TGTGCCAGCAGCTTTAGCTCACGAGAGCAGTTCTTC. Amino acids: CASSFSSREQFF.

The chain uses TRBV3-1 and TRBJ2-7; the match to TRBD1 covers 8 bases. CDR1 is LGHDT, CDR2 YNNKEL, per germline (reference sequence). The CDR3 runs to 15 residues. The V gene end was trimmed by 3 bases and the J gene end by 3 bases; junction bases not matched to a gene: 7. The CDR3: CASSQWTGIGYEQYF. CDR3 coding DNA: TGTGCCAGCAGCCAGTGGACAGGGATCGGCTACGAGCAGTACTTC.

V is TRBV12-3 or TRBV12-4 and J is TRBJ2-2; tentative D call: TRBD2 (7 bases). CDR3 length: 15 residues. Trimming shortened V by 3 bases and J by 6 bases, and 14 bases separated the two germline ends. CDR3 protein: CASSFRGGRSGELFF. The DNA for the CDR3 is TGTGCCAGCAGTTTTAGGGGGGGCAGGTCCGGGGAGCTGTTTTTT.

The chain combines TRBV5-1 with TRBJ2-6, with D perhaps matching TRBD1 (5 bases). The ends were cut back, 3 bases at V and 0 bases at J, with 19 bases in the middle. CDR1 and CDR2 from the germline V gene are SGHRS and YFSETQ. This CDR3 is built from 19 residues. CDR3 DNA: TGCGCCAGCAGCTCGTTTCAGGGTCCGGACCTCTCTGGGGCCAACGTCCTGACTTTC. Its translation is CASSSFQGPDLSGANVLTF. Full variable domain (outside the CDR3, taken from reference TRBV5-1 and TRBJ2-6): KAGVTQTPRYLIKTRGQQVTLSCSPISGHRSVSWYQQTPGQGLQFLFEYFSETQRNKGNFPGRFSGRQFSNSRSEMNVSTLELGDSALYLCASSSFQGPDLSGANVLTFGAGSRLTVL.

The chain has TRBV4-1 and TRBJ2-1; 7 bases map to TRBD2. The V gene's germline CDR1 is MGHRA and CDR2 YSYEKL. The J segment lost 5 bases and the V segment lost 0 bases, leaving 10 bases of the junction unmatched. The CDR3 totals 17 residues. The CDR3 loop reads CASSQDPPGGSHNEQFF. The CDR3 DNA sequence: TGCGCCAGCAGCCAAGATCCCCCGGGAGGCTCGCACAATGAGCAGTTCTTC.

The chain couples TRBV3-1 to TRBJ2-3; D uncertain. Germline V gives CDR1 LGHDT, CDR2 YNNKEL (reference sequence). V lost 1 base, J lost 0 bases, and 5 bases lay in between. The CDR3 runs 14 residues. The CDR3 sequence is CASSQAKSTDTQYF. CDR3 sequence (DNA): TGTGCCAGCAGCCAAGCGAAGAGCACAGATACGCAGTATTTT.

The gene calls are TRBV6-5 and TRBJ2-1, with D possibly being TRBD2 (6 bases). The J call may be faulty, since TRBJ2-7 better matches the DNA end. Per the germline V gene, CDR1 is MNHEY and CDR2 is SVGAGI. The CDR3 sequence is 18 residues long. The CDR3 sequence is CASSYSKYPAGSYNEQYF. The CDR3 DNA sequence: TGTGCCAGCAGTTACTCGAAGTATCCAGCGGGCTCCTACAATGAGCAGTACTTC.

V and J are TRBV2 and TRBJ2-7, with D perhaps TRBD2 (5 bases). The CDR3 loop spans 13 amino acids. Germline loops: CDR1 SNHLY, CDR2 FYNNEI. V lost 0 bases to trimming and J lost 6 bases, with 9 bases between them. This CDR3 is CASSEALRGEQYF. Written as DNA, the CDR3 is TGTGCCAGCAGTGAAGCGCTACGGGGCGAGCAGTACTTC.

The chain uses TRBV2 and TRBJ2-1, with D uncertain. The CDR3 consists of 13 residues. Per germline, CDR1 SNHLY and CDR2 FYNNEI. The germline V and J ends were trimmed by 1 base and 1 base, with 2 bases remaining between them. Written as DNA, the CDR3 is TGTGCCAGCAGTGAAGAGTCCTACAATGAGCAGTTCTTC. Protein product: CASSEESYNEQFF.

This chain links TRBV28 with TRBJ2-7; 9 bases map to TRBD1. The CDR3 has 14 residues. V lost 7 bases and J lost 0; bases outside the gene matches: 4. Per the germline V gene, CDR1 is MDHEN and CDR2 is SYDVKM. DNA of the CDR3: TGTGCCAGCATAAGGACAGGGGCCTCCTACGAGCAGTACTTC. Protein product: CASIRTGASYEQYF. The whole variable domain, filled in from reference TRBV28 and TRBJ2-7, reads DVKVTQSSRYLVKRTGEKVFLECVQDMDHENMFWYRQDPGLGLRLIYFSYDVKMKEKGDIPEGYSVSREKKERFSLILESASTNQTSMYLCASIRTGASYEQYFGPGTRLTVT.